The 6 T cell receptor beta chains below all came from one sample that was sequenced in a study of cytomegalovirus exposure and HLA in healthy donors. PCR involved 60 Vbeta and 13 Jbeta primers. Only in-frame clones appear in the TCRdb table, and some are missing; sequencing was by immunoSEQ multiplex PCR. The data contain approximately 110,000 clones, approximately 80% of them singletons. Sequencing was carried out using PBMCs. The receptor set was obtained from a man aged 50-60 years in good health and CMV-seronegative.

V and J are TRBV29-1 and TRBJ2-3, with 8 bases identical to TRBD1. Looked up from germline, CDR1 is SQVTM and CDR2 is ANQGSEA. Unmatched junction bases numbered 3, after V lost 6 bases and J lost 4 bases. This CDR3 contains 12 residues. CDR3 coding DNA: TGCAGCGTAGACAGGGGCCCAGATACGCAGTATTTT. Amino acids: CSVDRGPDTQYF.

The genes are TRBV5-1 and TRBJ2-7, with TRBD1 identical over 10 bases. The germline V gene has CDR1 SGHRS and CDR2 YFSETQ. There are 16 residues in the CDR3. Trimming at V came to 3 bases and at J to 2 bases, leaving 8 bases not matched to a gene. For the CDR3, the DNA is TGCGCCAGCAGCTGGGGCGACAGGGGGCGCGCCTACGAGCAGTACTTC. Encoded protein: CASSWGDRGRAYEQYF. The complete variable domain, with remaining parts taken from reference TRBV5-1 and TRBJ2-7, reads KAGVTQTPRYLIKTRGQQVTLSCSPISGHRSVSWYQQTPGQGLQFLFEYFSETQRNKGNFPGRFSGRQFSNSRSEMNVSTLELGDSALYLCASSWGDRGRAYEQYFGPGTRLTVT.

This chain connects TRBV4-3 to TRBJ1-4; D call uncertain. Trimming pared 5 bases from V and 0 bases from J, leaving 10 bases between. CDR1 and CDR2 from the germline V gene are LGHNA and YSLEER. This CDR3 comprises 15 residues. This CDR3 reads CASSDGGATNEKLFF. The CDR3 DNA sequence: TGCGCCAGCAGCGACGGAGGTGCAACTAATGAAAAACTGTTTTTT.

The rearrangement uses TRBV6-5 and TRBJ1-1, with D tentatively TRBD1 (5 bases). Per germline, CDR1 MNHEY and CDR2 SVGAGI. This CDR3 spans 15 amino acids. Trimming removed 2 bases at V and 7 bases at J, with 17 bases between. CDR3 residues: CASSYTPLDTLEAFF. For the CDR3, the DNA is TGTGCCAGCAGTTACACCCCATTGGACACACTTGAAGCTTTCTTT.

CDR3 in DNA: TGTGCCATCAGGCCCGCCCAGGCCGAGCAGTACTTC. Translated: CAIRPAQAEQYF. The J gene is TRBJ2-7, the V gene TRBV10-3; no clear D gene. The germline V and J ends were trimmed by 6 bases and 6 bases, with 12 bases remaining between them. CDR3 length equals 12 residues. Looked up from germline, CDR1 is ENHRY and CDR2 is SYGVKD.

In regard to this clone: Other DNA sequences from this sample encode an identical CDR3 as well. The chain employs TRBV7-2 and TRBJ2-5, with D unclear. The V and J ends lost 5 bases and 3 bases respectively, with 4 bases between them. From germline, CDR1 is SGHTA and CDR2 FQGNSA. The CDR3 is 11 residues long. Here the CDR3 DNA reads TGTGCCAGCAGCCTAAAAGAGACCCAGTACTTC. This gives the protein CASSLKETQYF.